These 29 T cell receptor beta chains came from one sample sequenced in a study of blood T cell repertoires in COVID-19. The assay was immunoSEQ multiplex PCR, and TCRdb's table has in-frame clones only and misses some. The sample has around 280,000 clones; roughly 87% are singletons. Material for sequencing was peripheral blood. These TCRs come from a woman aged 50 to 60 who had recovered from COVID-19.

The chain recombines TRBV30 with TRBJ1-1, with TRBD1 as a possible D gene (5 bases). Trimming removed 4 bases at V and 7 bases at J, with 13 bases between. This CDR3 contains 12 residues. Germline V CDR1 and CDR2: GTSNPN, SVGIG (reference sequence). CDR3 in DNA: TGTGCCTGGACTTGGCGGGGCGTTGAAGCTTTCTTT. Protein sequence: CAWTWRGVEAFF.

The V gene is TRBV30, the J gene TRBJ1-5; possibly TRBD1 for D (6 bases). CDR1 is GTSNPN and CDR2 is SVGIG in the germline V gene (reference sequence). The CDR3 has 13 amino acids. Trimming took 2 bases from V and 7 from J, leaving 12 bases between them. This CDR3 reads CAWSKGDGQPQHF. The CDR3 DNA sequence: TGTGCCTGGAGTAAGGGGGACGGGCAGCCCCAGCATTTT.

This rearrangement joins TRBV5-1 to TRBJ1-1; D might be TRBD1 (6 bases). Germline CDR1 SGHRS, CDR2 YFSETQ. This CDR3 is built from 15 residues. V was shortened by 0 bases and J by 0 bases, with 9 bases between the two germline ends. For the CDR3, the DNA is TGCGCCAGCAGCTTGGTGACAGGTTTGAACACTGAAGCTTTCTTT. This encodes CASSLVTGLNTEAFF.

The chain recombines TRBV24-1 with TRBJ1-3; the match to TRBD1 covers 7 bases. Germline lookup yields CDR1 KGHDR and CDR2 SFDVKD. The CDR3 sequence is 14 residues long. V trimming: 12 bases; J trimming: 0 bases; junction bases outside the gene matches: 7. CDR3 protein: CAPDRQSSGNTIYF. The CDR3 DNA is TGTGCCCCGGACAGGCAAAGCTCTGGAAACACCATATATTTT.

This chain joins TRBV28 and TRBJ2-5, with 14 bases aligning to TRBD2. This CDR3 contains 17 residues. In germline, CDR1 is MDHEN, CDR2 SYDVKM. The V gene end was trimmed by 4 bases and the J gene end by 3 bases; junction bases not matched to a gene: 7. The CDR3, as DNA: TGTGCCAGCAGTTCATGGGGACTAGCGGGAGTTGAAGAGACCCAGTACTTC. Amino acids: CASSSWGLAGVEETQYF.

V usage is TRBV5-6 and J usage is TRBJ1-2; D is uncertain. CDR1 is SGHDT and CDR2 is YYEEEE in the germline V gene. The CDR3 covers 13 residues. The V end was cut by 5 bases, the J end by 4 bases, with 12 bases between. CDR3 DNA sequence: TGTGCCAGCAGACACACGACGGGCTATGGCTACACCTTC. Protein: CASRHTTGYGYTF.

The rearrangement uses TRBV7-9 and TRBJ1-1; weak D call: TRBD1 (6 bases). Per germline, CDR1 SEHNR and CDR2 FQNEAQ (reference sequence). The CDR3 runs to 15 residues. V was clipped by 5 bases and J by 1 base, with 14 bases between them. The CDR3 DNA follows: TGTGCCAGCAGCCCCCGACAGGCCCCGAACACTGAAGCTTTCTTT. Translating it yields CASSPRQAPNTEAFF.

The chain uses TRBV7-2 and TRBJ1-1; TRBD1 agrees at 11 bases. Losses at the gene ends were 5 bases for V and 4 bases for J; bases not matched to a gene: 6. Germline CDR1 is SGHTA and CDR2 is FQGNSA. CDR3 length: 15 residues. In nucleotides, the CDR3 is TGTGCCAGCAGCACCCGGACAGGGGGCGTCACTGAAGCTTTCTTT. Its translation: CASSTRTGGVTEAFF.

Written as DNA, the CDR3 is TGTGCCAGCAGTTCCTATAGCGGGAGGGGATACGAGCAGTACTTC. Amino acid sequence: CASSSYSGRGYEQYF. The J gene is TRBJ2-7, the V gene TRBV28; 11 bases align to TRBD2. CDR3 size: 15 residues. In germline, CDR1 is MDHEN, CDR2 SYDVKM. With 4 bases clipped from V and 4 bases from J, the junction kept 6 bases outside the gene matches.

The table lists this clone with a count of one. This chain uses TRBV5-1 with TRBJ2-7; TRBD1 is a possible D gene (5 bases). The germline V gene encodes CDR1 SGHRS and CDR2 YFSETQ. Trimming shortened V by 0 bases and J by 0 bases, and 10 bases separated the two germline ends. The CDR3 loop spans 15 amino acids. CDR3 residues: CASSLVTASSYEQYF. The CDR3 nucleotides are TGCGCCAGCAGCTTGGTGACAGCGAGCTCCTACGAGCAGTACTTC. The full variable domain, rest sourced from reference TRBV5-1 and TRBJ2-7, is KAGVTQTPRYLIKTRGQQVTLSCSPISGHRSVSWYQQTPGQGLQFLFEYFSETQRNKGNFPGRFSGRQFSNSRSEMNVSTLELGDSALYLCASSLVTASSYEQYFGPGTRLTVT.

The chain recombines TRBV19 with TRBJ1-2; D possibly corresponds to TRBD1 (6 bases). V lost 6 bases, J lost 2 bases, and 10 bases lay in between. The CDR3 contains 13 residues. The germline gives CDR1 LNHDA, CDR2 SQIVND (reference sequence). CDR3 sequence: CASRRQVNYGYTF. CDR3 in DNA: TGTGCCAGTAGAAGACAGGTCAACTATGGCTACACCTTC.

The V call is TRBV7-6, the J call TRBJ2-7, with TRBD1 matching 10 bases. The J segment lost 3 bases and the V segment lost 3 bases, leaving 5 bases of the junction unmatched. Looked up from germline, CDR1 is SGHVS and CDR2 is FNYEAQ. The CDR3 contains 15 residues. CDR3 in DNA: TGTGCCAGCAGCTTCGGACAGGGGGAGGGCTACGAGCAGTACTTC. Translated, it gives CASSFGQGEGYEQYF.

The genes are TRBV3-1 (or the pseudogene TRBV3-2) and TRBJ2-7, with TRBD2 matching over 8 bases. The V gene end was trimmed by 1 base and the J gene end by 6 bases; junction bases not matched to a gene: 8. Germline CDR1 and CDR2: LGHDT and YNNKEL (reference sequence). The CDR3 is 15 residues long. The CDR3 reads CASSQGAGGLSEQYF. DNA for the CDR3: TGTGCCAGCAGCCAAGGGGCGGGAGGTCTAAGCGAGCAGTACTTC.

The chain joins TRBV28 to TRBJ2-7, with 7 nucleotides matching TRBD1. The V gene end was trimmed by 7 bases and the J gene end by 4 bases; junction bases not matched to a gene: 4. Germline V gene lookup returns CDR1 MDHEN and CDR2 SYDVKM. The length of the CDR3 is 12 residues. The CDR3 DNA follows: TGTGCCAGCACCGCACAGGGGTACGAGCAGTACTTC. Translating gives CASTAQGYEQYF.

CDR3 in DNA: TGTGCCAGCAGAAAAGCTTTGTTTGAGGTTGAAGCTTTCTTT. Translating gives CASRKALFEVEAFF. The genes are TRBV27 and TRBJ1-1; D unclear. V shed 6 bases and J shed 7 bases, with 18 bases lying between them. Germline CDR1 and CDR2: MNHEY and SMNVEV (reference sequence). This CDR3 has 14 amino acids.

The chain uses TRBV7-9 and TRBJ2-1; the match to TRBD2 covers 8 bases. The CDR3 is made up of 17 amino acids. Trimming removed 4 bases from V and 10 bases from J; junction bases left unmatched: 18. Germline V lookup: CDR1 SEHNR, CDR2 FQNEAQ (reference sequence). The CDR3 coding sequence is TGTGCCAGCAGCTCTGACCCCTCGCGGGAGGCCGTGGAAGAGCAGTTCTTC. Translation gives CASSSDPSREAVEEQFF.

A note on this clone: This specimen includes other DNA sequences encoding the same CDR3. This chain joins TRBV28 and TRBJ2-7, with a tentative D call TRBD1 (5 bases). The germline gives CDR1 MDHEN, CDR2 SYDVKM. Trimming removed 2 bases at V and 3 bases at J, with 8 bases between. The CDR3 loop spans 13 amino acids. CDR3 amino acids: CASSLGRDYEQYF. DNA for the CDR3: TGTGCCAGCAGTTTAGGCAGGGACTACGAGCAGTACTTC.

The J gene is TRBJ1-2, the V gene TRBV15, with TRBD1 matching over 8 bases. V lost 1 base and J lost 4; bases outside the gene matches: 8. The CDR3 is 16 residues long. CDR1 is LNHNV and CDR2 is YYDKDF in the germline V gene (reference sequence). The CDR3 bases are TGTGCCACCAGCAGAGGTGGGACAGGTGCAACCTATGGCTACACCTTC. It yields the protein CATSRGGTGATYGYTF.

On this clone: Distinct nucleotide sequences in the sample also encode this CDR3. In nucleotides, the CDR3 is TGTGCCAGCAGCTTAGTTCGGGAGACCCAGTACTTC. Translated: CASSLVRETQYF. The V and J genes are TRBV7-2 and TRBJ2-5; D remains unclear. V dropped 1 base and J dropped 5 bases, with 5 bases sitting between them. CDR1 SGHTA and CDR2 FQGNSA come from the germline V gene. CDR3 size: 12 residues.

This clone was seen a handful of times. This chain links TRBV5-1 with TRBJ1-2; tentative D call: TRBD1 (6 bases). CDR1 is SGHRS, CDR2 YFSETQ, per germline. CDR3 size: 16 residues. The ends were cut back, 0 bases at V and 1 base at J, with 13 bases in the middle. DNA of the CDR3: TGCGCCAGCAGCTTGGACCCGGGACACTATAACTATGGCTACACCTTC. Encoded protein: CASSLDPGHYNYGYTF.

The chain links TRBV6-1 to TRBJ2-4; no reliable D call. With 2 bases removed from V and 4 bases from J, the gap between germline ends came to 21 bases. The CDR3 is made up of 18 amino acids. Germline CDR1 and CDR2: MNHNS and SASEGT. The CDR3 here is CASSEPQNRAGRKNIQYF. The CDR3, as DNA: TGTGCCAGCAGTGAACCTCAGAATAGAGCAGGCCGAAAAAACATTCAGTACTTC.

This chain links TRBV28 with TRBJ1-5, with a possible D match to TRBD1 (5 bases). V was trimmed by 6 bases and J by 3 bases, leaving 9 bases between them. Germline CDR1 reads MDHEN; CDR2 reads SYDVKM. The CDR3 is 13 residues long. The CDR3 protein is CASRQGYNQPQHF. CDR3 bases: TGTGCCAGCAGGCAGGGCTACAATCAGCCCCAGCATTTT.

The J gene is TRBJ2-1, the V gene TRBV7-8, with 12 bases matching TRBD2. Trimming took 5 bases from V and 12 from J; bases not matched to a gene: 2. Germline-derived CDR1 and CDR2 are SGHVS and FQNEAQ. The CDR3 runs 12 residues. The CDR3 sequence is CASSPTSGRQFF. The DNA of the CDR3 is TGTGCCAGCAGCCCGACTAGCGGGAGGCAGTTCTTC. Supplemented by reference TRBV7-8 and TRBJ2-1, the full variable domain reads GAGVSQSPRYKVAKRGQDVALRCDPISGHVSLFWYQQALGQGPEFLTYFQNEAQLDKSGLPSDRFFAERPEGSVSTLKIQRTQQEDSAVYLCASSPTSGRQFFGPGTRLTVL.

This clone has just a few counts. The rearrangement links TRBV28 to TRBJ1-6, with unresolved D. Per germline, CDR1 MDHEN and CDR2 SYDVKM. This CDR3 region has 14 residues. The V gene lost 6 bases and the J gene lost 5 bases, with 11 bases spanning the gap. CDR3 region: CASSFRGNNSPLHF. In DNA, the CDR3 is TGTGCCAGCAGCTTCCGCGGCAATAATTCACCCCTCCACTTT.

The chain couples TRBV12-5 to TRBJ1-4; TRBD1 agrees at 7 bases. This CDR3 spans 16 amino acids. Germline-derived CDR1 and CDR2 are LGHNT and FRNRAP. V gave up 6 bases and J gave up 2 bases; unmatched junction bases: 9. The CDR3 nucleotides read TGTGCTAGTGGCCCGACTCGGGACAGCACTAATGAAAAACTGTTTTTT. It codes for CASGPTRDSTNEKLFF.

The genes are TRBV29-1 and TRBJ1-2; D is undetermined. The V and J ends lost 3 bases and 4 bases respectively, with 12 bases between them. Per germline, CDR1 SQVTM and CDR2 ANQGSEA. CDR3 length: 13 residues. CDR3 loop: CSVDRGRFYGYTF. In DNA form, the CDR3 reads TGCAGCGTTGACCGAGGCAGATTCTATGGCTACACCTTC.

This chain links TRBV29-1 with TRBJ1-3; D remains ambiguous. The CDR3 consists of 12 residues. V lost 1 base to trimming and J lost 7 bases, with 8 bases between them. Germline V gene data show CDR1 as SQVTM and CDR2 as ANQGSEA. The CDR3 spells CSVEGGGNTIYF. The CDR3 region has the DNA TGCAGCGTTGAAGGAGGAGGGAACACCATATATTTT.

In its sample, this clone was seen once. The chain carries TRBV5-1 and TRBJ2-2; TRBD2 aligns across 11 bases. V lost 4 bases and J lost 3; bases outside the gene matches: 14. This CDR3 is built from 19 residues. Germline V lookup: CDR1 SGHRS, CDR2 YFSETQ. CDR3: CASSPPGLAAWDYTGELFF. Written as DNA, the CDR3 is TGCGCCAGCAGCCCGCCGGGACTAGCGGCATGGGATTACACCGGGGAGCTGTTTTTT.

CDR3 sequence: CATRERGVGNTQYF. CDR3 coding DNA: TGTGCCACCAGGGAGCGGGGAGTGGGAAATACGCAGTATTTT. The J gene is TRBJ2-3, the V gene TRBV15; TRBD2 aligns across 7 bases. The germline V gene encodes CDR1 LNHNV and CDR2 YYDKDF (reference sequence). Trimming removed 6 bases from V and 7 bases from J; junction bases left unmatched: 10. The CDR3 consists of 14 residues.